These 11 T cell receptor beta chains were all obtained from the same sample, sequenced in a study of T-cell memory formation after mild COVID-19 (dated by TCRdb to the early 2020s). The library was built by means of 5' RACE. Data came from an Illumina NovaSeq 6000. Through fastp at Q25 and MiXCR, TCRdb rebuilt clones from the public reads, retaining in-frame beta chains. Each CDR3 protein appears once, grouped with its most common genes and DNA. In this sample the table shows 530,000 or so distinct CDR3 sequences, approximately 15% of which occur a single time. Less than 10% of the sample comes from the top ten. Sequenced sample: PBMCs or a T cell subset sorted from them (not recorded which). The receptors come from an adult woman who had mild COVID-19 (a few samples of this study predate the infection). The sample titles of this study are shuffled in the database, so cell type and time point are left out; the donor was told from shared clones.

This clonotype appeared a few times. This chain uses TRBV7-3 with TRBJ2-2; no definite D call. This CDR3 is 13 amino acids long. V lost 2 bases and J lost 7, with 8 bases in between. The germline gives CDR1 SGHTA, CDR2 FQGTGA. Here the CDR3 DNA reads TGTGCCAGCAGCTTAGGATACCGCGGGGAGCTGTTTTTT. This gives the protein CASSLGYRGELFF.

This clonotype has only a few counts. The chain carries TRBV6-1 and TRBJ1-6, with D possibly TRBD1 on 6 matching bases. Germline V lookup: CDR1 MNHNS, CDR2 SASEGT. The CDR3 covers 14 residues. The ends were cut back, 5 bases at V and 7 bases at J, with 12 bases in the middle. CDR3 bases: TGTGCCAGCAGTCCCGTCACAGGGAATTCACCCCTCCACTTT. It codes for CASSPVTGNSPLHF.

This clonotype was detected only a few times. The DNA of the CDR3 is TGTGCCACCAGTGTCTCCGGGACAAGTAACGGCTACACCTTC. Residues: CATSVSGTSNGYTF. V gene TRBV24-1 combines with J gene TRBJ1-2, with a weak D call TRBD1 (6 bases). V was trimmed by 5 bases and J by 8 bases, leaving 17 bases between them. The germline V gene encodes CDR1 KGHDR and CDR2 SFDVKD. The CDR3 sequence is 14 residues long.

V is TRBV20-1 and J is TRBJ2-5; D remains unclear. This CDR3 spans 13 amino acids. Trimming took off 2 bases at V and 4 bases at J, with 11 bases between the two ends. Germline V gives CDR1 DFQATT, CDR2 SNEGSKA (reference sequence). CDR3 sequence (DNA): TGCAGTGCTAGACCTTTCTCAACAGAGACCCAGTACTTC. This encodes CSARPFSTETQYF.

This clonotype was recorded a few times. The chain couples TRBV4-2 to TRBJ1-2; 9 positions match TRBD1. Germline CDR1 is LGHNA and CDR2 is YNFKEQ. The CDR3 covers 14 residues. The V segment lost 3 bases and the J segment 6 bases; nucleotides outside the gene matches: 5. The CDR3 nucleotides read TGTGCCAGCAGCCAGGAGACAGGGGGGCATGGCTACACCTTC. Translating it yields CASSQETGGHGYTF.

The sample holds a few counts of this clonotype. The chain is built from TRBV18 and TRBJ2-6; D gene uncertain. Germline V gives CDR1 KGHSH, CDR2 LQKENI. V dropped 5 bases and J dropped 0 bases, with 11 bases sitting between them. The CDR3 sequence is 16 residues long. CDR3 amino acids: CASSSDGLSGANVLTF. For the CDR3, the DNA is TGTGCCAGCTCATCAGACGGGCTCTCTGGGGCCAACGTCCTGACTTTC. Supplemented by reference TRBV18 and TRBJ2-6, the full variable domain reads NAGVMQNPRHLVRRRGQEARLRCSPMKGHSHVYWYRQLPEEGLKFMVYLQKENIIDESGMPKERFSAEFPKEGPSILRIQQVVRGDSAAYFCASSSDGLSGANVLTFGAGSRLTVL.

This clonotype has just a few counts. The chain's CDR3 is CASSLLPSGGDTQYF. CDR3 nucleotides: TGTGCCAGCAGCTTATTACCTAGCGGGGGGGATACGCAGTATTTT. V usage is TRBV7-3 and J usage is TRBJ2-3; 11 nucleotides line up with TRBD2. CDR1 is SGHTA and CDR2 is FQGTGA in the germline V gene. The J segment lost 6 bases and the V segment lost 2 bases, leaving 4 bases of the junction unmatched. CDR3 size: 15 residues.

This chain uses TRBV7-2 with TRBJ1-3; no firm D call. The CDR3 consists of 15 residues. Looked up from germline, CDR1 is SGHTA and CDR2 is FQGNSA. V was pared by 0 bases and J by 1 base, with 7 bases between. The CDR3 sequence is CASSLATRSGNTIYF. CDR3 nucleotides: TGTGCCAGCAGCTTAGCGACAAGGTCTGGAAACACCATATATTTT. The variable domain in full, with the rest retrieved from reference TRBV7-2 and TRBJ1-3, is GAGVSQSPSNKVTEKGKDVELRCDPISGHTALYWYRQSLGQGLEFLIYFQGNSAPDKSGLPSDRFSAERTGGSVSTLTIQRTQQEDSAVYLCASSLATRSGNTIYFGEGSWLTVV.

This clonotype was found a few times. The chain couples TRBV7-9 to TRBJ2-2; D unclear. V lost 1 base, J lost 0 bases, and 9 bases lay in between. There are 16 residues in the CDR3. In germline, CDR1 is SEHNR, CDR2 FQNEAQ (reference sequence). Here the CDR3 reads CASSLGTFANTGELFF. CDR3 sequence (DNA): TGTGCCAGCAGCTTAGGAACTTTCGCGAACACCGGGGAGCTGTTTTTT.

CDR3 residues: CASSNGQGNYNEQFF. CDR3 in DNA: TGTGCCAGCAGTAACGGACAGGGTAACTACAATGAGCAGTTCTTC. V is TRBV27 and J is TRBJ2-1; 8 bases line up with TRBD1. Germline-derived CDR1 and CDR2 are MNHEY and SMNVEV (reference sequence). CDR3 length: 15 residues. Germline trimming cut 5 bases from V and 3 bases from J; bases unmatched to any gene: 6.

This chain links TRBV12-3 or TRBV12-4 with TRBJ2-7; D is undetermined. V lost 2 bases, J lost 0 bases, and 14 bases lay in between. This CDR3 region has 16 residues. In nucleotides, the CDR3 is TGTGCCAGCAGTTTAAGGGTCTATCCTCCCTCCTACGAGCAGTACTTC. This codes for CASSLRVYPPSYEQYF.